The 14 T cell receptor beta chains in this list originate from one sample, sequenced in a study of CD8 T cells in ankylosing spondylitis. These receptors' targets are unknown. One entry per CDR3 protein results from TCRdb running MiXCR on the 5' RACE reads. The sample records over 450,000 distinct CDR3 sequences, roughly 13% being singletons. Study observations and caveats: A motif in TCR beta, a set of roughly eight highly homologous variants, appeared characteristic of ankylosing spondylitis blood.

The specimen was blood, either unsorted or a sorted T cell fraction (not recorded which). The receptors originated from a male donor with ankylosing spondylitis.

This clonotype was seen a few times. The CDR3 DNA sequence: TGTGCCAGCAGTCATACAGGGAGCTCTGGAAACACCATATATTTT. It yields the protein CASSHTGSSGNTIYF. The chain uses TRBV12-3 or TRBV12-4 and TRBJ1-3; TRBD1 might be the D (6 bases). This CDR3 has 15 amino acids. Trimming pared 5 bases from V and 0 bases from J, leaving 11 bases between.

The J gene is TRBJ2-3, the V gene TRBV20-1, with 11 bases matching TRBD2. Unmatched junction bases numbered 5, after V lost 6 bases and J lost 3 bases. CDR3 length equals 14 residues. The germline gives CDR1 DFQATT, CDR2 SNEGSKA (reference sequence). In DNA, the CDR3 is TGCAGTGCGATCCGGACTAGCGGGACAGATACGCAGTATTTT. Protein sequence: CSAIRTSGTDTQYF.

The chain joins TRBV3-1 to TRBJ2-3; a weak D match, TRBD1 (7 bases). Germline-derived CDR1 and CDR2 are LGHDT and YNNKEL (reference sequence). The CDR3 extends over 15 amino acids. Trimming pared 0 bases from V and 8 bases from J, leaving 15 bases between. The CDR3 DNA sequence: TGTGCCAGCAGCCAAGATGCGGCAGGGGGAGGTACGCAGTATTTT. This gives the protein CASSQDAAGGGTQYF.

This clonotype was counted ten times or more. The V and J genes are TRBV10-3 and TRBJ2-1, with D possibly called TRBD1 or TRBD2 (5 bases each). V lost 3 bases and J 0 bases, leaving 12 bases between the germline ends. The CDR3 has 16 amino acids. The germline CDR1 and CDR2 sequences are ENHRY and SYGVKD. CDR3 sequence reads: CAISDLGEGSYNEQFF. CDR3 bases: TGTGCCATCAGTGATTTGGGGGAAGGCTCCTACAATGAGCAGTTCTTC.

The V gene is TRBV15, the J gene TRBJ2-5; 9 bases agree with TRBD1. The germline CDR1 and CDR2 sequences are LNHNV and YYDKDF (reference sequence). Trimming at V came to 1 base and at J to 5 bases, leaving 5 bases not matched to a gene. The CDR3 spans 15 residues. The CDR3 here is CATSRAGQGGETQYF. For the CDR3, the DNA is TGTGCCACCAGCAGAGCGGGACAGGGAGGGGAGACCCAGTACTTC.

This clonotype was observed a handful of times. The chain links TRBV20-1 to TRBJ2-7; TRBD2 is a possible D gene (5 bases). Germline V gene sequence: CDR1 DFQATT, CDR2 SNEGSKA (reference sequence). Trimming removed 4 bases at V and 2 bases at J, with 21 bases between. This CDR3 contains 16 residues. This CDR3 is CSAISTRRGYPYEQYV. The CDR3 coding sequence is TGCAGTGCTATATCTACACGACGGGGATATCCCTACGAGCAGTACGTC.

This clonotype was counted ten times or more. The rearrangement uses TRBV20-1 and TRBJ2-7, with D perhaps matching TRBD2 (6 bases). CDR1 is DFQATT, CDR2 SNEGSKA, per germline (reference sequence). This CDR3 is 11 amino acids long. Trimming removed 5 bases at V and 5 bases at J, with 10 bases between. CDR3 in amino acids: CSAFGSHEQYV. CDR3 in DNA: TGCAGTGCTTTCGGGAGTCACGAGCAGTACGTC.

This clonotype was observed a few times. The chain carries TRBV6-6 and TRBJ1-1; D uncertain. The V gene's germline CDR1 is MNHNY and CDR2 SVGAGI (reference sequence). This CDR3 is 13 amino acids long. Trimming took off 0 bases at V and 5 bases at J, with 7 bases between the two ends. The CDR3 DNA is TGTGCCAGCAGTTACTCGACCAATACTGAAGCTTTCTTT. It codes for CASSYSTNTEAFF.

The chain is built from TRBV25-1 and TRBJ2-3; 10 bases fit TRBD1. Germline-derived CDR1 and CDR2 are MGHDK and SYGVNS. V trimming: 9 bases; J trimming: 6 bases; junction bases outside the gene matches: 9. This CDR3 comprises 14 residues. The CDR3 region is CASQDRGRVDTQYF. In DNA form, the CDR3 reads TGTGCCAGTCAGGACAGGGGGAGGGTCGATACGCAGTATTTT.

Ten or more counts support this clonotype. This rearrangement joins TRBV7-2 to TRBJ2-7, with D uncertain. V was trimmed by 1 base and J by 4 bases, leaving 8 bases between them. The CDR3 runs 13 residues. CDR1 and CDR2 (germline): SGHTA, FQGNSA. CDR3 sequence: CASSLGGFYEQYF. The CDR3 DNA reads TGTGCCAGCAGCTTAGGCGGCTTTTACGAGCAGTACTTC.

This clonotype appeared many times. This chain uses TRBV29-1 with TRBJ2-6; D gene ambiguous. This CDR3 has 11 residues. V was cut by 5 bases and J by 1 base, with 0 bases left in between. Germline lookup yields CDR1 SQVTM and CDR2 ANQGSEA. CDR3 loop: CSVSGANVLTF. For the CDR3, the DNA is TGCAGCGTTTCTGGGGCCAACGTCCTGACTTTC.

This clonotype was found many times. The chain is built from TRBV24-1 and TRBJ2-1, with D possibly TRBD2 on 7 matching bases. V lost 5 bases, J lost 4 bases, and 20 bases lay in between. CDR3 size: 17 residues. Germline V gene lookup returns CDR1 KGHDR and CDR2 SFDVKD. CDR3 region: CATSARGGDYPYNEQFF. CDR3 nucleotide sequence: TGTGCCACCAGTGCCCGAGGGGGGGACTACCCTTACAATGAGCAGTTCTTC.

In regard to this clonotype: A much larger clone sits a single nucleotide away, making a read error possible. The rearrangement uses TRBV6-1 and TRBJ1-2, with 7 bases aligning to TRBD1. The V segment lost 6 bases and the J segment 4 bases; nucleotides outside the gene matches: 5. CDR3 length: 13 amino acids. Germline assignment: CDR1 MNHNS and CDR2 SASEGT. For the CDR3, the DNA is TGTGCCAGCAGGTCGGGACAGCTCTATGGCTACACCTTC. Protein: CASRSGQLYGYTF.

This clonotype was observed at least ten times. DNA of the CDR3: TGTGCCAGCAGCTCCGTCCAGGCCAGGGATGATGAGCAGTTCTTC. It is translated as CASSSVQARDDEQFF. The V call is TRBV7-9, the J call TRBJ2-1; TRBD1 is a possible D gene (5 bases). From germline, CDR1 is SEHNR and CDR2 FQNEAQ (reference sequence). Trimming removed 4 bases at V and 8 bases at J, with 18 bases between. The CDR3 contains 15 residues.